A selection of T cell receptor beta chains follows, all from one sample in a study of blood T cell repertoires in COVID-19. Only in-frame clones appear in the TCRdb table, and some are missing; sequencing was by immunoSEQ multiplex PCR. This sample yields about 11,000 clones, of which around 78% are seen a single time; 9.5% to 15% belongs to the top ten. Material for sequencing was peripheral blood. Every receptor here comes from a human donor in a cohort sampled during active COVID-19. CDR3s include the opening cysteine and the closing phenylalanine or tryptophan. A D gene is named only where the DNA matches it firmly. The size of a clone is reported for some rows only, either as once, few or many, or as a class for expanded clones.

>TRBJ2-1|.|.|TRBV24-1
TGTGCCACACAAGGCTTAGCGGAGGAGCTGTTCTTC
CATQGLAEELFF
>TRBJ2-4|TRBD1|.|TRBV19
TGTGCCAGTAGTGTGGAAAGGGGACAGGGTGAAAACATTCAGTACTTC
CASSVERGQGENIQYF
>TRBJ2-3|.|.|TRBV6-5
TGTGCCAGCAGTTACTCGCGGGACAGCACAGATACGCAGTATTTT
CASSYSRDSTDTQYF
>TRBJ2-7|TRBD1|.|TRBV29-1
TGCAGCGGTTTCAACTCGGGACAGGGAACCTACGAGCAGTACTTC
CSGFNSGQGTYEQYF
>TRBJ2-2|TRBD1|.|TRBV9
TGTGCCAGCAGCCCGAGGGACAGGACCAACACCGGGGAGCTGTTTTTT
CASSPRDRTNTGELFF
>TRBJ1-2|.|.|TRBV7-2
TGTGCCAGCAAAACTGGGGGACTAAACTATGGCTACACCTTC
CASKTGGLNYGYTF
>TRBJ2-3|TRBD1|once|TRBV18
TGTGCCAGCTCACCCCACCGGACAGGGGAAGATACGCAGTATTTT
CASSPHRTGEDTQYF
>TRBJ2-2|.|.|TRBV5-6
TGTGCCAGCAGCTGGGGAGGGGGCACCGGGGAGCTGTTTTTT
CASSWGGGTGELFF
>TRBJ1-1|.|.|TRBV5-1
TGCGCCAGCAGCTTGGGGGGAGGGAACACTGAAGCTTTCTTT
CASSLGGGNTEAFF
>TRBJ2-3|.|.|TRBV5-1
TGCGCCAGCAGCTTGGCTGTGGGAGTTAATACGCAGTATTTT
CASSLAVGVNTQYF
>TRBJ1-6|.|.|TRBV6-5
TGTGCCAGCAGTTACTCGCAGGGCCGCTATAATTCACCCCTCCACTTT
CASSYSQGRYNSPLHF
>TRBJ2-7|.|.|TRBV19
TGTGCCAGTAATTCGGGAAGGAGCTCCTACGAGCAGTACTTC
CASNSGRSSYEQYF
>TRBJ1-1|TRBD1|once|TRBV28
TGTGCCAGCAGCACCCTCGAACAGGGGGCAGAGGAATCTTTCTTT
CASSTLEQGAEESFF
>TRBJ1-2|.|.|TRBV7-9
TGTGCCAGCAGCCCGGACACGCTGAACTATGGCTACACCTTC
CASSPDTLNYGYTF
>TRBJ2-1|TRBD1|.|TRBV5-1
TGCGCCAGCAGCCCGGGGACAGGGGGCCCCTACAATGAGCAGTTCTTC
CASSPGTGGPYNEQFF
>TRBJ2-7|.|.|TRBV6-5
TGTGCCAGCAGTTATTCGGCAGGGGGGTCGAAGGAGCAGTACTTC
CASSYSAGGSKEQYF
>TRBJ2-3|.|.|TRBV7-2
TGTGCCAGCAGCTCCCCAGGTGACAGCGTGTATACGCAGTATTTT
CASSSPGDSVYTQYF
>TRBJ2-7|TRBD1|once|TRBV19
TGTGCCAGTAGTGCAAACAGGGGTACGTTCTACGAGCAGTACTTC
CASSANRGTFYEQYF
>TRBJ2-2|TRBD2|.|TRBV13
TGTGCCAGCAGCCCACAAGCGGGAGTGGATTGGACCGGGGAGCTGTTTTTT
CASSPQAGVDWTGELFF
>TRBJ2-3|TRBD2|.|TRBV6-1
TGTGCCAGCAGTGAAAGGGGGCCTAGCGGGAGAACAGATACGCAGTATTTT
CASSERGPSGRTDTQYF
>TRBJ1-5|.|few|TRBV5-1
TGCGCCCGCAGCCTAAGCCCGGGGGGGGATCAGCCCCAGCATTTT
CARSLSPGGDQPQHF
>TRBJ2-7|TRBD2|large|TRBV30
TGTGCCTGGAGTCCGACTAGCGGGGGTTACGAGCAGTACTTC
CAWSPTSGGYEQYF
>TRBJ2-7|TRBD1|.|TRBV5-1
TGCGCCAGCAGCTTGAAGCGGACAGGGGACTACGAGCAGTACTTC
CASSLKRTGDYEQYF
>TRBJ2-7|.|.|TRBV4-2
TGTGCCAGCAGCCAAGATCTATACTACGAGCAGTACTTC
CASSQDLYYEQYF
>TRBJ2-2|TRBD1|.|TRBV2
TGTGCCAGCAGGGGACAGGGGGTCGCCGGGGAGCTGTTTTTT
CASRGQGVAGELFF
>TRBJ1-2|.|.|TRBV11-2
TGTGCCAGCAGGGACCTAGGGGAGGGCTATGGCTACACCTTC
CASRDLGEGYGYTF
>TRBJ1-1|TRBD1|once|TRBV5-1
TGCGCCAGTTCCCGGGGGACAGGGGGCGAGGGTGAAGCTTTCTTT
CASSRGTGGEGEAFF
>TRBJ2-1|TRBD1|medium-sized|TRBV11-2
TGTGCCAGCAGCTTGGGACAGCCTGACAATGAGCAGTTCTTC
CASSLGQPDNEQFF
>TRBJ2-7|.|.|TRBV2
TGTGCCAGCAGGGCTGGGACTGACGGATCGTACGAGCAGTACTTC
CASRAGTDGSYEQYF
>TRBJ1-6|TRBD1|.|TRBV5-8
TGTGCCAGCGGACAGGGTGGGGGCTATAATTCACCCCTCCACTTT
CASGQGGGYNSPLHF
>TRBJ2-1|.|.|TRBV5-1
TGCGCCAGCAGCACATTAGCGAACTACAATGAGCAGTTCTTC
CASSTLANYNEQFF
>TRBJ2-2|TRBD1|.|TRBV6-1
TGTGCCAGCAGTGACAGACAGGGGGCGGCGGTCGGGGAGCTGTTTTTT
CASSDRQGAAVGELFF
>TRBJ1-5|.|few|TRBV30
TGTGCCTGGGGTTCTAAGAGCAATCAGCCCCAGCATTTT
CAWGSKSNQPQHF
>TRBJ2-2|TRBD2|.|TRBV6-5
TGTGCCAGCAGACTTACTAGCGGGAAGGGCGGGGAGCTGTTTTTT
CASRLTSGKGGELFF
>TRBJ1-2|.|.|TRBV7-3
TGTGCCAGCGGGGATGGACAGCTTAACTATGGCTACACCTTC
CASGDGQLNYGYTF
>TRBJ1-5|.|.|TRBV28
TGTGCCAGCACCGTGGTCTATAGCAATCAGCCCCAGCATTTT
CASTVVYSNQPQHF
>TRBJ1-6|.|.|TRBV19
TGTGCCAGTAGTATTTACGAGTCACCCCTCCACTTT
CASSIYESPLHF
>TRBJ1-4|.|.|TRBV7-2
TGTGCCAGCAGCTTAGGGCAGGGGTTCGCTGAAAAACTGTTTTTT
CASSLGQGFAEKLFF
>TRBJ1-2|.|few|TRBV12-1
TGTGCCAGCAGCTCGCTGGGGGCAGGCCCTTCGGAGTATGGCTACACCTTC
CASSSLGAGPSEYGYTF